The clone carrying this T cell receptor (beta chain) was counted many times. The antigen is unknown. These data are taken from a study of CD8+CD57+ T cells in acquired aplastic anemia. Study-level information: When averaged, DNA from sorted CD4+ and CD8+ cells came to around 3 ug. Healthy donor CD4+ cell samples had a mean of around 10 million reads.

Genomic DNA acted as the template from which TCR beta VDJ combination and CDR3 sequence profiling were carried out. TCRdb called the reads again in MiXCR, with one record for every CDR3 protein. In the table there are about 180,000 distinct CDR3 sequences, less than 55% of which are singletons. In germline, CDR1 is MGHDK, CDR2 SYGVNS. The CDR3 consists of 16 residues. V was pared by 7 bases and J by 5 bases, with 23 bases between. Whole-study results and caveats: Patient and control CD8+ Simpson's diversity was not significantly different. Sharing between patients and controls was observed for over 25 CD8+ CDR3 sequences.

This chain connects TRBV25-1 to TRBJ2-5; possibly TRBD1 for D (6 bases). Sequences were obtained from sorted CD4+, CD8+, or CD8+CD57+ T cells (not recorded which) from PBMCs. The clonotype was recovered from a human donor in good health. Written as DNA, the CDR3 is TGTGCCAGCAAGTCTCCCCCAGGGGTTACCGACGAGACCCAGTACTTC. This encodes CASKSPPGVTDETQYF. The full variable domain, completed using reference TRBV25-1 and TRBJ2-5, is EADIYQTPRYLVIGTGKKITLECSQTMGHDKMYWYQQDPGMELHLIHYSYGVNSTEKGDLSSESTVSRIRTEHFPLTLESARPSHTSQYLCASKSPPGVTDETQYFGPGTRLLVL.